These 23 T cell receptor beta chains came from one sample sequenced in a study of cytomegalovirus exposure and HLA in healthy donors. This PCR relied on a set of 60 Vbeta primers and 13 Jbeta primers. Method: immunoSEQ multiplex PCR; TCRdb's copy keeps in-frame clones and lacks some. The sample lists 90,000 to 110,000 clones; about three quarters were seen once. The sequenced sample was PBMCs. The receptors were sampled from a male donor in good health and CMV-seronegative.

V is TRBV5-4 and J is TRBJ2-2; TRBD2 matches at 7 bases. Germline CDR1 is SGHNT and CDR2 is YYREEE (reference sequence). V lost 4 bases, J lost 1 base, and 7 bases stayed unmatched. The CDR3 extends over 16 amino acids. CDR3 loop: CASSPKTSRNTGELFF. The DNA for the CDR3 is TGTGCCAGCAGCCCTAAGACTAGCCGGAACACCGGGGAGCTGTTTTTT.

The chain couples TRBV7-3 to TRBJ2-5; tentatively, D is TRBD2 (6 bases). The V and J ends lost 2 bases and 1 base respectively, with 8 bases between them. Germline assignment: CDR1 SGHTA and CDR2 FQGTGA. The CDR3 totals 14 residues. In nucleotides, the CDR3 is TGTGCCAGCAGCTTACGCGGGATCCAAGAGACCCAGTACTTC. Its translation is CASSLRGIQETQYF.

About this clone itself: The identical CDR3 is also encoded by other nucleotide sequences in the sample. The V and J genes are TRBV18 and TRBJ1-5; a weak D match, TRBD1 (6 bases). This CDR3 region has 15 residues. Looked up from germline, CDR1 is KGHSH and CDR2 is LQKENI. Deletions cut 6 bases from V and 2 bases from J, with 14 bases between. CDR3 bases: TGTGCCAGCTCGCCGAGACAGGACCGCAATCAGCCCCAGCATTTT. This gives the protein CASSPRQDRNQPQHF.

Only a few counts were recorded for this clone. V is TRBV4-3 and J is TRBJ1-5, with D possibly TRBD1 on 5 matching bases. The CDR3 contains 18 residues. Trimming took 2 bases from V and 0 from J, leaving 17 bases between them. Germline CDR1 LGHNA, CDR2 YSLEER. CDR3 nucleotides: TGCGCCAGCAGCCAAAGAATCCCGACAGAGTATAGCAATCAGCCCCAGCATTTT. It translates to CASSQRIPTEYSNQPQHF.

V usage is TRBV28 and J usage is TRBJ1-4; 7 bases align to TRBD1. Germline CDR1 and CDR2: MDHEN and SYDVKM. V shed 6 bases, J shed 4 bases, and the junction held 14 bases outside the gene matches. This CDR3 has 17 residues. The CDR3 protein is CASSSDRARGNNEKLFF. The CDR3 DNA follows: TGTGCCAGCAGCTCCGACAGGGCCCGAGGAAATAATGAAAAACTGTTTTTT.

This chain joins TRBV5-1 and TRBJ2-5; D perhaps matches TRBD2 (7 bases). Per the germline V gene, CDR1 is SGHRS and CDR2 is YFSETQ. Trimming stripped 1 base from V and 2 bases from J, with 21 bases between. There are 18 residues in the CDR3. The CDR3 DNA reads TGCGCCAGCAGCTTGTCTCTGTCTTGGGGGGGCTCGCAAGAGACCCAGTACTTC. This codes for CASSLSLSWGGSQETQYF.

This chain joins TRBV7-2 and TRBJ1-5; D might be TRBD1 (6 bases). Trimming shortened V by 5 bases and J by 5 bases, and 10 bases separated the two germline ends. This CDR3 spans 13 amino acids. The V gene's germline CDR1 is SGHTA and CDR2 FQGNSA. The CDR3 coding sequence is TGTGCCAGCAGCCGGGCAGGGGATCAGCCCCAGCATTTT. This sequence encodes CASSRAGDQPQHF.

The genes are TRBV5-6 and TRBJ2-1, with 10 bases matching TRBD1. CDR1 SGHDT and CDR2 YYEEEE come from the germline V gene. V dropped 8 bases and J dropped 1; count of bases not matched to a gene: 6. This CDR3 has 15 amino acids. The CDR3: CASQKGQGSYNEQFF. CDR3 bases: TGTGCCAGTCAGAAGGGACAGGGGTCCTACAATGAGCAGTTCTTC.

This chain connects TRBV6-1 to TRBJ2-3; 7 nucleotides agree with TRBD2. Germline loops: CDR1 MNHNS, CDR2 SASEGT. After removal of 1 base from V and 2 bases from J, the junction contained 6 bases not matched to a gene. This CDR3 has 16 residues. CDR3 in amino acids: CASSEVGGGYTDTQYF. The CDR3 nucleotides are TGTGCCAGCAGTGAAGTGGGGGGAGGGTACACAGATACGCAGTATTTT.

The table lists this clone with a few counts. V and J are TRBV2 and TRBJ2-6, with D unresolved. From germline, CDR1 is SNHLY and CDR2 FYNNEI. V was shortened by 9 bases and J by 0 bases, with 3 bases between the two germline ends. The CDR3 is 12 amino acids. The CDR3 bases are TGTGCCAGACTCTCTGGGGCCAACGTCCTGACTTTC. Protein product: CARLSGANVLTF.

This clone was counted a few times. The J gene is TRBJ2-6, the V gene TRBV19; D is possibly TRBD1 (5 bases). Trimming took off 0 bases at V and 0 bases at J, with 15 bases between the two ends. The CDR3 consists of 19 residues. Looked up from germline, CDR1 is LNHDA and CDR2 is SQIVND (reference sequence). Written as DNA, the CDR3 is TGTGCCAGTAGTATAGACCGTCAGGGATCTGGCTCTGGGGCCAACGTCCTGACTTTC. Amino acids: CASSIDRQGSGSGANVLTF.

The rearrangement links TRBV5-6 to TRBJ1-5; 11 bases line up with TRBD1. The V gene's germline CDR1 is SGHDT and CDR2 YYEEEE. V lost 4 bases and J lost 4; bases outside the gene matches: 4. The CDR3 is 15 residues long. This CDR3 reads CASSDGTGGNQPQHF. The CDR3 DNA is TGTGCCAGCAGCGACGGGACAGGGGGTAATCAGCCCCAGCATTTT.

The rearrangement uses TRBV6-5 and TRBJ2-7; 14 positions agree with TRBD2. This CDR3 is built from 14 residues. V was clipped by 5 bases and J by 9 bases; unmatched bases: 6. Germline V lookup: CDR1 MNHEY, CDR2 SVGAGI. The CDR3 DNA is TGTGCCAGCAGTCCCCCGGGACTAGCGGGAGTGCAGTACTTC. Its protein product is CASSPPGLAGVQYF.

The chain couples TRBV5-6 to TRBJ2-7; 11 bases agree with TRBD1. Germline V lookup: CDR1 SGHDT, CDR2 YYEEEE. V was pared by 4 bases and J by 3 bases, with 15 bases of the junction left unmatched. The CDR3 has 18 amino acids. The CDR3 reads CASSLGQGGMLVLYEQYF. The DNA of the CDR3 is TGTGCCAGCAGCCTGGGACAGGGGGGCATGCTAGTACTCTACGAGCAGTACTTC. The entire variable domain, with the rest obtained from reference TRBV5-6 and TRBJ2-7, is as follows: DAGVTQSPTHLIKTRGQQVTLRCSPKSGHDTVSWYQQALGQGPQFIFQYYEEEERQRGNFPDRFSGHQFPNYSSELNVNALLLGDSALYLCASSLGQGGMLVLYEQYFGPGTRLTVT.

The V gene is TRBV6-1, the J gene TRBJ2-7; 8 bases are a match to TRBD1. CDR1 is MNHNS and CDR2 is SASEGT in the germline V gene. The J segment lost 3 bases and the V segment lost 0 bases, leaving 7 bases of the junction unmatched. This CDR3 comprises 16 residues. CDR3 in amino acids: CASSEAAGQGFYEQYF. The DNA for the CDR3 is TGTGCCAGCAGTGAAGCGGCCGGACAGGGTTTCTACGAGCAGTACTTC.

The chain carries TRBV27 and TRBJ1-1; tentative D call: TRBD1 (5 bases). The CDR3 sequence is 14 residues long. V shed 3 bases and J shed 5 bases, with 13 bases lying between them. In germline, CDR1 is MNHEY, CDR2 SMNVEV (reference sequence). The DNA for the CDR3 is TGTGCCAGCAGTTTTTCCGGGGGTAGGACTGAAGCTTTCTTT. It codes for CASSFSGGRTEAFF.

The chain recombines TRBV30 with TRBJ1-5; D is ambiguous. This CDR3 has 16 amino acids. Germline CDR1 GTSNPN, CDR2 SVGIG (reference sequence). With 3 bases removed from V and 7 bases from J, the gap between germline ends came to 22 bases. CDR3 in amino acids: CAWSLPRLIGSQPQHF. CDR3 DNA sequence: TGTGCCTGGAGCCTCCCCAGATTAATCGGTAGCCAGCCCCAGCATTTT.

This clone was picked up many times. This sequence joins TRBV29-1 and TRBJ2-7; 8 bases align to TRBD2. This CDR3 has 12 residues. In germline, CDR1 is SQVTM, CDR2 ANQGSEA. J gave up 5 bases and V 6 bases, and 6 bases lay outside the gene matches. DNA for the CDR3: TGCAGCGTCAGGGGACTAGGAAACGAGCAGTACTTC. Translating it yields CSVRGLGNEQYF.

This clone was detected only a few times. The CDR3 sequence: CASTGQGAGTDTQYF. CDR3 nucleotide sequence: TGTGCCAGCACCGGACAGGGGGCCGGCACAGATACGCAGTATTTT. The gene calls are TRBV6-1 and TRBJ2-3; 11 positions match TRBD1. The germline CDR1 and CDR2 sequences are MNHNS and SASEGT. V gave up 7 bases and J gave up 1 base; unmatched junction bases: 4. The CDR3 is 15 amino acids.

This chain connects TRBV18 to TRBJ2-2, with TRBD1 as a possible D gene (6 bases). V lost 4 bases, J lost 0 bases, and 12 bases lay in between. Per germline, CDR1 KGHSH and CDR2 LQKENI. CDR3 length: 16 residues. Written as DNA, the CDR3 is TGTGCCAGCTCACACGACAGGAGAACGAACACCGGGGAGCTGTTTTTT. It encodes CASSHDRRTNTGELFF.

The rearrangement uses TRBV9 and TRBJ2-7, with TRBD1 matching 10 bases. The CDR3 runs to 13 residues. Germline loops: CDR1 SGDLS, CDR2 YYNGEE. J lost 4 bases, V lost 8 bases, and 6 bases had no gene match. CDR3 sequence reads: CARPRDRGYEQYF. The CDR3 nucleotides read TGTGCCAGACCCCGGGACAGGGGTTACGAGCAGTACTTC.

CDR3 coding DNA: TGTGCCAGCACCCCCTCACAGGGGGCGAAACAGGGCTACACCTTC. Protein product: CASTPSQGAKQGYTF. The V and J genes are TRBV28 and TRBJ1-2; 9 bases map to TRBD1. V was clipped by 7 bases and J by 8 bases; unmatched bases: 14. The CDR3 extends over 15 amino acids. Germline lookup yields CDR1 MDHEN and CDR2 SYDVKM.

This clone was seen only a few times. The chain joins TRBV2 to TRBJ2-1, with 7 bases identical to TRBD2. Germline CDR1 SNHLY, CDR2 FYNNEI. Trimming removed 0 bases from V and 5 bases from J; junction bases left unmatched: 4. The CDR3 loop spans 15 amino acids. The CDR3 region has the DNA TGTGCCAGCAGTGAAGCTGGAACTAGCGACAATGAGCAGTTCTTC. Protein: CASSEAGTSDNEQFF. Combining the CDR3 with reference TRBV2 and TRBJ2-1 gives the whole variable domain EPEVTQTPSHQVTQMGQEVILRCVPISNHLYFYWYRQILGQKVEFLVSFYNNEISEKSEIFDDQFSVERPDGSNFTLKIRSTKLEDSAMYFCASSEAGTSDNEQFFGPGTRLTVL.